This T cell receptor beta chain appears in the sequencing data of a study of regulatory T cells in long-lasting Graves disease. In the study overall: Persistent Graves' disease meant over 5 years of antithyroid drugs with positive TSH receptor antibodies. The study, taken as a whole, reports: TRBV28 was favored in persistent disease, as were TRBJ1-2 and TRBJ2-5. Relative to new patients (approximately 960), persistent patients exhibited greater sharing of public clonotypes (over 2,500).

Specified time point: persistent/refractory GD, antithyroid drugs over 5 years with positive TRAb. PBMCs were the source of the RNA used for TCR sequencing. V was clipped by 7 bases and J by 5 bases, with 17 bases between them. The CDR3 contains 13 residues. The germline gives CDR1 DFQATT, CDR2 SNEGSKA (reference sequence). Ten or more counts support this clonotype. What it recognizes is unknown. Library construction for TCR beta used iRepertoire HTBI primers and Arm-PCR of CDR3 regions. Per the authors' pipeline: Segment identification across samples yielded around 60 TRBV and more than 11 TRBJ segments. TCRdb fed the multiplex PCR reads into MiXCR, producing one record per CDR3 protein. The V and J calls reflect TCRdb's pipeline rather than the authors' work. This table holds about 420,000 distinct CDR3 sequences, 23% found once.

The chain combines TRBV20-1 with TRBJ1-1; possible D gene TRBD1, 5 bases. The receptor was derived from a female donor with Graves disease. The starting material was peripheral blood mononuclear cells (PBMCs), obtained when the disease was refractory, from a patient treated with antithyroid drugs. The CDR3 sequence: CSVQGTWATEAFF. CDR3 sequence (DNA): TGCAGTGTGCAAGGGACCTGGGCTACTGAAGCTTTCTTT.